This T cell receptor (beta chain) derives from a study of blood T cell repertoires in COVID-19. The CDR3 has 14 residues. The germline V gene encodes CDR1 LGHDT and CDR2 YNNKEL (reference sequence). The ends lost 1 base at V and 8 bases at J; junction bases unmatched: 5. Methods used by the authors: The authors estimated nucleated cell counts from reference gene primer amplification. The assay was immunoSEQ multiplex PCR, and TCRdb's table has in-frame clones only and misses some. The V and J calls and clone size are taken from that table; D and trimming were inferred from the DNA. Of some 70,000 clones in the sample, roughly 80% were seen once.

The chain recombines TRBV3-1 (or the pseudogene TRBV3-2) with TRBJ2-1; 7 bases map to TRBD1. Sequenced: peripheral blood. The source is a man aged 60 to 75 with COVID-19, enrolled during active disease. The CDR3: CASSQADRADEQFF. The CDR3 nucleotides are TGTGCCAGCAGCCAAGCAGACAGGGCGGATGAGCAGTTCTTC.